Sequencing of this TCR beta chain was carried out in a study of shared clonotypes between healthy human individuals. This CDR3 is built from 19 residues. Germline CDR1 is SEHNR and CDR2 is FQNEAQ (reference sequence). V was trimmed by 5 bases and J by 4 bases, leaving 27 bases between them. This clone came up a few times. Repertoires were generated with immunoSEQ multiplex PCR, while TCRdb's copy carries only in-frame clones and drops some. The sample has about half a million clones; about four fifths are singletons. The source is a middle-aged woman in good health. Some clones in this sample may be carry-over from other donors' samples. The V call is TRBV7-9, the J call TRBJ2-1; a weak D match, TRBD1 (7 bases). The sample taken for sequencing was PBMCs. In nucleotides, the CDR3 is TGTGCCAGCAGCCTCGCGAGTACAGGGGCGGGAATCCGGTACAATGAGCAGTTCTTC. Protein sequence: CASSLASTGAGIRYNEQFF.